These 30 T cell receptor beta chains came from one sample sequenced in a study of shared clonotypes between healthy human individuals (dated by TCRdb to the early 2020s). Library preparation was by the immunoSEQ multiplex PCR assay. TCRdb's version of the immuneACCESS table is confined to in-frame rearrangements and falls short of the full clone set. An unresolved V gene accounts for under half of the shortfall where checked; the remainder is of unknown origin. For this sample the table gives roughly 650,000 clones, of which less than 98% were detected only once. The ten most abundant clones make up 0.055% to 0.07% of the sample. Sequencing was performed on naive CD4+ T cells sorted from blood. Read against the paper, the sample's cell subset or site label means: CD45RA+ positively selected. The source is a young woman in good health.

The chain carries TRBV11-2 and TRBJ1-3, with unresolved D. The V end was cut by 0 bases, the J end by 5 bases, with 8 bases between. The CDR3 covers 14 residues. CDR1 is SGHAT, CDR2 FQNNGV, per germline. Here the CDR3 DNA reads TGTGCCAGCAGCTTAGATGGTCGGCGAAACACCATATATTTT. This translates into CASSLDGRRNTIYF.

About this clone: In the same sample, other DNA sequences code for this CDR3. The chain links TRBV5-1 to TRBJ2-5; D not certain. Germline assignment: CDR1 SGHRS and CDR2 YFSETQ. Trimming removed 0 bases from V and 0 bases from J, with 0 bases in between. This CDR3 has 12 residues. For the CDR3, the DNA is TGCGCCAGCAGCTTGGACCAAGAGACCCAGTACTTC. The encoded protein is CASSLDQETQYF.

The CDR3 reads CASSLGGQGAEAFF. CDR3 nucleotides: TGTGCCAGCAGCTTAGGGGGCCAAGGGGCTGAAGCTTTCTTT. The chain recombines TRBV13 with TRBJ1-1, with D possibly being TRBD1 (5 bases). The CDR3 spans 14 residues. Germline loops: CDR1 PRHDT, CDR2 FYEKMQ (reference sequence). V was clipped by 0 bases and J by 6 bases, with 11 bases between them.

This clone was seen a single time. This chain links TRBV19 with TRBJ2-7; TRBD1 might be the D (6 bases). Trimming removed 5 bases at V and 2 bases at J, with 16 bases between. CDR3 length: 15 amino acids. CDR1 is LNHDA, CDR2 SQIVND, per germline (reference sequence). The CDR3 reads CASSSPGQLTYEQYF. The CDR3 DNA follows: TGTGCCAGTAGTTCCCCCGGACAGCTAACCTACGAGCAGTACTTC. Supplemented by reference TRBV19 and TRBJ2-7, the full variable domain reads DGGITQSPKYLFRKEGQNVTLSCEQNLNHDAMYWYRQDPGQGLRLIYYSQIVNDFQKGDIAEGYSVSREKKESFPLTVTSAQKNPTAFYLCASSSPGQLTYEQYFGPGTRLTVT.

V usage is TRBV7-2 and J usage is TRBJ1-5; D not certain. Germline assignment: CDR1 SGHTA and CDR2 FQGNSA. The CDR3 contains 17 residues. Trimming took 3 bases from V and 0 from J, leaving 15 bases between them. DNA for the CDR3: TGTGCCAGCAGCTTTAAACCAGTCCGATATAGCAATCAGCCCCAGCATTTT. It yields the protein CASSFKPVRYSNQPQHF.

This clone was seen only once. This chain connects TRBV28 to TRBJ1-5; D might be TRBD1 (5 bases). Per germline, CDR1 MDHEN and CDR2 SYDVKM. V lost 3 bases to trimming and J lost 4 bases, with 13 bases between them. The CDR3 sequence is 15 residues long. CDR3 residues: CASSFNRDPNQPQHF. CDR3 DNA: TGTGCCAGCAGTTTCAACCGGGACCCAAATCAGCCCCAGCATTTT.

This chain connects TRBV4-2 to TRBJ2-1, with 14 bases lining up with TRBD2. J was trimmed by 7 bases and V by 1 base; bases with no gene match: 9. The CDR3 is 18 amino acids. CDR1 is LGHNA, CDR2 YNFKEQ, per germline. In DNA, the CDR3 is TGTGCCAGCAGCCAAGGGACCGGACTAGCGGGAGGAAAAAATGAGCAGTTCTTC. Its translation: CASSQGTGLAGGKNEQFF.

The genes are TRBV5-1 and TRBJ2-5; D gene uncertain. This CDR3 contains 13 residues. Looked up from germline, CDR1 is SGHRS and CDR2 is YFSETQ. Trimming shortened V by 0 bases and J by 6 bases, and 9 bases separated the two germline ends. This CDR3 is CASSLEVAQTQYF. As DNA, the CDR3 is TGCGCCAGCAGCTTGGAGGTGGCCCAGACCCAGTACTTC.

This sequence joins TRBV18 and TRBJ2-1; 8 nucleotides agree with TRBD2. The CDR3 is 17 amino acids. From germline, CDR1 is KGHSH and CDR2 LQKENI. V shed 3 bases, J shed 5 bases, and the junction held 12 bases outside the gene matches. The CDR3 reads CASSPQVAGGRNNEQFF. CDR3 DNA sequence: TGTGCCAGCTCACCTCAAGTCGCGGGAGGAAGGAACAATGAGCAGTTCTTC.

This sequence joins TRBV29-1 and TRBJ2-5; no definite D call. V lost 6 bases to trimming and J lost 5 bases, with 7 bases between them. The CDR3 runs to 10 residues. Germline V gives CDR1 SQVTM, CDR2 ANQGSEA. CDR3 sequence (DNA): TGCAGCGTACTTACGGAGACCCAGTACTTC. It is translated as CSVLTETQYF.

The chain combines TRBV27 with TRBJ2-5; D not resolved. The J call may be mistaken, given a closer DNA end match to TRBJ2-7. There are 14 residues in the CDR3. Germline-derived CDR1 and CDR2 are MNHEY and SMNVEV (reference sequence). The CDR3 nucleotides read TGTGCCAGCAGGCGGAAACTAAGCTCCTACGAGCAGTACTTC. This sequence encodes CASRRKLSSYEQYF.

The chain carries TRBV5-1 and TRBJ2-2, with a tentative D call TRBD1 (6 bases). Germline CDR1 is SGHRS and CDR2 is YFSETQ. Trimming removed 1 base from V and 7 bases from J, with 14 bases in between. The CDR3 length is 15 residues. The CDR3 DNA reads TGCGCCAGCAGCTTGAGGCAGGGACAAAGCGGGGAGCTGTTTTTT. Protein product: CASSLRQGQSGELFF.

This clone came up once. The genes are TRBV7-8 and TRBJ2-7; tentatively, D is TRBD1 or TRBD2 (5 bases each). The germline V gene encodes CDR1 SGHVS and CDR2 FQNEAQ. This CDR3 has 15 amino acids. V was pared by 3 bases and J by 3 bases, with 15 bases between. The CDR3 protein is CASSFLPGPVYEQYF. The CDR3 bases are TGTGCCAGCAGCTTTTTACCGGGGCCGGTCTACGAGCAGTACTTC.

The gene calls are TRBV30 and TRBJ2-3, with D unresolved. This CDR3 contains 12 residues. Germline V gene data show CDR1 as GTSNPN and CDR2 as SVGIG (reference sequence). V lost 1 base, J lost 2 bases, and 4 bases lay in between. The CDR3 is CAWSEPTDTQYF. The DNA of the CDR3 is TGTGCCTGGAGTGAGCCCACAGATACGCAGTATTTT.

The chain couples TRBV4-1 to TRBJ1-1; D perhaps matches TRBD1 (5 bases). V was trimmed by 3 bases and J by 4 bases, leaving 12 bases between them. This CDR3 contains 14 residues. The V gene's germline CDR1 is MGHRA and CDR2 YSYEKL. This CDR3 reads CASSHQPQGTEAFF. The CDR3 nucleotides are TGCGCCAGCAGCCACCAACCCCAGGGCACTGAAGCTTTCTTT.

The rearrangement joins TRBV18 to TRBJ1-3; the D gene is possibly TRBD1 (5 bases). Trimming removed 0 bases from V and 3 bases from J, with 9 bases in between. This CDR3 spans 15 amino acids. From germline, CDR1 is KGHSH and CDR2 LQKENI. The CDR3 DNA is TGTGCCAGCTCACCACCGGGGACTGATGGAAACACCATATATTTT. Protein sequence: CASSPPGTDGNTIYF.

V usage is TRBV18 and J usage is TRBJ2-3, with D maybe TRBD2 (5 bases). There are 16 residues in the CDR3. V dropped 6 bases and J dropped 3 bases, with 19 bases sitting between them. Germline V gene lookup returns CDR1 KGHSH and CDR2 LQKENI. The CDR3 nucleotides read TGTGCCAGCTCCCCAAGGCTGGCAGCGGTGACAGATACGCAGTATTTT. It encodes CASSPRLAAVTDTQYF. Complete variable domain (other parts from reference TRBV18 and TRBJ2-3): NAGVMQNPRHLVRRRGQEARLRCSPMKGHSHVYWYRQLPEEGLKFMVYLQKENIIDESGMPKERFSAEFPKEGPSILRIQQVVRGDSAAYFCASSPRLAAVTDTQYFGPGTRLTVL.

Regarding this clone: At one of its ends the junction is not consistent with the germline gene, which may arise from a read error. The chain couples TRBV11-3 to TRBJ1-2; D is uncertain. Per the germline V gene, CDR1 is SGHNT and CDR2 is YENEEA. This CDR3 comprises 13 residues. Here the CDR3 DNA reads TGTGCCAGCAGCTTAGCCCCCACTAGTGGCCACACCTTC. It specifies CASSLAPTSGHTF.

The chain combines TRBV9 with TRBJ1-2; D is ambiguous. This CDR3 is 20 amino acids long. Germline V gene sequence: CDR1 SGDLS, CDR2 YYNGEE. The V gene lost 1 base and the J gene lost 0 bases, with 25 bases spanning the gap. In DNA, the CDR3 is TGTGCCAGCAGCGTATTAGCGCCCGGAGGCAGATTAAAAGCTAACTATGGCTACACCTTC. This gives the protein CASSVLAPGGRLKANYGYTF.

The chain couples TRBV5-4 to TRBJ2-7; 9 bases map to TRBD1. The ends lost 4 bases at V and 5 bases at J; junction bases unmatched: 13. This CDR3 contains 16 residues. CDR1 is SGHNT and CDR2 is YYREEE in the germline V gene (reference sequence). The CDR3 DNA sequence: TGTGCCAGCAGCGCAACATCCGGGACAGGGAAACACGAGCAGTACTTC. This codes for CASSATSGTGKHEQYF.

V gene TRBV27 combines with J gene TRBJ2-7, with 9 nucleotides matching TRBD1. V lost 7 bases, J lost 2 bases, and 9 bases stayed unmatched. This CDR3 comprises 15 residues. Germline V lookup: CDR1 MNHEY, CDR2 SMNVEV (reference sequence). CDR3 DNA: TGTGCCAGCAAGAGACAGGGGGGACGGGCCTACGAGCAGTACTTC. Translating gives CASKRQGGRAYEQYF.

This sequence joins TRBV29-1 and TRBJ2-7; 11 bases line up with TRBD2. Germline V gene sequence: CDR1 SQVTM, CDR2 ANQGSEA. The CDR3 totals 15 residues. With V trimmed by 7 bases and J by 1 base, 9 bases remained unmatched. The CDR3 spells CSATGTSGISYEQYF. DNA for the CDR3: TGCAGCGCCACCGGGACTAGCGGAATTTCCTACGAGCAGTACTTC.

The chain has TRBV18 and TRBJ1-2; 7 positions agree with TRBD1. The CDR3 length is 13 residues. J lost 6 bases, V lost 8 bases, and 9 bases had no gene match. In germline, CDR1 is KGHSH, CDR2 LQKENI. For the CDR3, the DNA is TGTGCCAGCCAAAACACAGGGGTTCATGGCTACACCTTC. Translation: CASQNTGVHGYTF.

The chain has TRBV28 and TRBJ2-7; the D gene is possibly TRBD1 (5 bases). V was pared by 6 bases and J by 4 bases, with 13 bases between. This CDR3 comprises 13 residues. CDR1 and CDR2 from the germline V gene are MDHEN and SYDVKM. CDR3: CASSSQGLYEQYF. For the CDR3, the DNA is TGTGCCAGCAGCTCGCAGGGTCTTTACGAGCAGTACTTC.

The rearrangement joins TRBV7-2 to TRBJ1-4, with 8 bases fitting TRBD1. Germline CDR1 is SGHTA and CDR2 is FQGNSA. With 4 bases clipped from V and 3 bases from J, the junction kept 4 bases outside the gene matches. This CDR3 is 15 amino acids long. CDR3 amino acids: CASSSRGLANEKLFF. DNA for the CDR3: TGTGCCAGCAGCTCCAGGGGGCTAGCTAATGAAAAACTGTTTTTT.

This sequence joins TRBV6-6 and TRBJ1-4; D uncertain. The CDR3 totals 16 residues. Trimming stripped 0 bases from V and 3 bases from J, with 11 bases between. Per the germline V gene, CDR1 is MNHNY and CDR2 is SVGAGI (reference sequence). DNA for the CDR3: TGTGCCAGCAGTTACTCGAGGCAGGTCCCTAATGAAAAACTGTTTTTT. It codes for CASSYSRQVPNEKLFF.

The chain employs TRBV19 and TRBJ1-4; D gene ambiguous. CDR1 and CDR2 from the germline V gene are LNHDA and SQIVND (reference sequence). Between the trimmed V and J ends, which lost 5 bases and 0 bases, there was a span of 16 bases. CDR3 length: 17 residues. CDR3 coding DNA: TGTGCCAGTAGTCAAAGCGGGGATATTGCAACTAATGAAAAACTGTTTTTT. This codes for CASSQSGDIATNEKLFF.

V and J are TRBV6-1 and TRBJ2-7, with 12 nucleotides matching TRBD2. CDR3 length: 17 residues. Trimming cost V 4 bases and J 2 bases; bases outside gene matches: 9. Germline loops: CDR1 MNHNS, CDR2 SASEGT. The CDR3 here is CASSGGSASGRAYEQYF. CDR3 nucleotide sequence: TGTGCCAGCAGTGGGGGTTCGGCTAGCGGGAGGGCCTACGAGCAGTACTTC.

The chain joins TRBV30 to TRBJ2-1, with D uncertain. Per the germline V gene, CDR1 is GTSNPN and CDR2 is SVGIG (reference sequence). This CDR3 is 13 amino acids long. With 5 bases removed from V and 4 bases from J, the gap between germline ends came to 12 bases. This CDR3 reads CAWGTGLYNEQFF. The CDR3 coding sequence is TGTGCCTGGGGAACGGGTCTTTACAATGAGCAGTTCTTC.

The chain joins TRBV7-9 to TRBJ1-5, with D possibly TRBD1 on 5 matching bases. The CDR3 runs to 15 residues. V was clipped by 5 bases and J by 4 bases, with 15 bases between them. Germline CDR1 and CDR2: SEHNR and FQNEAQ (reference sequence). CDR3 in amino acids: CASSQFAGENQPQHF. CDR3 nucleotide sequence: TGTGCCAGCAGCCAGTTTGCGGGGGAAAATCAGCCCCAGCATTTT. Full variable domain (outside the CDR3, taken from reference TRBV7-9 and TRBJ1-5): DTGVSQNPRHKITKRGQNVTFRCDPISEHNRLYWYRQTLGQGPEFLTYFQNEAQLEKSRLLSDRFSAERPKGSFSTLEIQRTEQGDSAMYLCASSQFAGENQPQHFGDGTRLSIL.